Detailed here is one TCR beta chain. Its antigen is unknown. Base qualities are missing; no much larger clone stands one base away. Library preparation employed the immunoSEQ multiplex PCR assay. This is the immuneACCESS table as TCRdb keeps it, with only in-frame sequences that have V and J called. A part of the clones is gone; compared with another copy, unresolved V genes explain less than half, and the rest is unexplained. Across this sample there are nearly 80,000 clones, with 85% to 95% seen only once. Around 0.2% of the sample goes to the ten largest clones. The source of the sample is a study of T cell changes during pregnancy in multiple sclerosis (dated by TCRdb to between 2018 and 2021). With respect to the entire study: The study examined how the T cell repertoire changed over the course of pregnancy in women with multiple sclerosis.

CDR1 and CDR2 were assigned from the germline V gene (reference sequence) as LNHDA and SQIVND. V gives up 6 bases and J gives up 0 bases, and the segment between their germline ends measures 15 bases. The CDR3, cysteine through phenylalanine, is 16 amino acids long. Only CDR3 DNA is held: 48 bases, read in frame from base 1. The chain employs TRBV19 and TRBJ1-5; possibly the D gene is TRBD1, per 6 matching bases. This sequence originates from a female donor with multiple sclerosis, enrolled in a pregnancy study. The sample consisted of CD4+ T cells from peripheral blood mononuclear cells, taken before pregnancy. The CDR3 loop reads CASSISRGLSNQPQHF. In nucleotides, the sequence is TGTGCCAGTAGCATATCCAGGGGTCTTAGCAATCAGCCCCAGCATTTT.